This record concerns one T cell receptor beta chain sequence. Its antigen is as yet unknown. Trimming removed 0 bases from V and 5 bases from J, with 11 bases in between. The CDR3 loop spans 14 amino acids. Germline CDR1 SGHRS, CDR2 YFSETQ. In blood CD8+ and CD4+ T cells, TCR beta underwent sequencing. TEMRA cells were FACS-enriched, and CD8+ and CD4+ T cells were isolated negatively. The data stem from a study of CD8 T cells in Susac syndrome. Study observations and caveats: Regarding the TCR sequencing and HLA analysis, the study admitted that a relatively small number of individuals were involved.

The RNA input was roughly 0.5 to 1 ug, and it was reverse transcribed with random hexamers. Amplification of TCR beta CDR3 across 54 Vbeta and 13 Jbeta was performed with immunoSEQ multiplex PCR. TCRdb recomputed calls from the immunoSEQ multiplex PCR reads with MiXCR, one row per CDR3 protein. The repertoire holds roughly 110,000 distinct CDR3 sequences, with around nine tenths as singletons. The sequence derives from a human donor in good health. Source material: CD4+ T cells from PBMCs. This chain links TRBV5-1 with TRBJ2-5; D not resolved. The CDR3 nucleotides are TGCGCCAGCAGCTTGGGACAACCACCGGAGACCCAGTACTTC. Its translation is CASSLGQPPETQYF.